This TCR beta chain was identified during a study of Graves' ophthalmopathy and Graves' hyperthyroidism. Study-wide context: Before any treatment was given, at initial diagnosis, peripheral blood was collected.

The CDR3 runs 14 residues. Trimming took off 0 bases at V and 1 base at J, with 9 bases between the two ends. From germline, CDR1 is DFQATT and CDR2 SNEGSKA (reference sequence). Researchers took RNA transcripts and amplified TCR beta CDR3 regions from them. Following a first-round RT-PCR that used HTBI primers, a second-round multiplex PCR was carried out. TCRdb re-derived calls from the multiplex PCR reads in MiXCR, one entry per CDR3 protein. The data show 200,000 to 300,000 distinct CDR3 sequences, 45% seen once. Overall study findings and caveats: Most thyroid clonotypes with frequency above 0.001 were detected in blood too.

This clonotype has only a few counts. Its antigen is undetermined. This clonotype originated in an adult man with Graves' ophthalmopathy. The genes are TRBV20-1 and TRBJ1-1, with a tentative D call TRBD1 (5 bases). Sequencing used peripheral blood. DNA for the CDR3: TGCAGTGCTAGAGAATCAGACAGGAACACTGAAGCTTTCTTT. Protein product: CSARESDRNTEAFF.